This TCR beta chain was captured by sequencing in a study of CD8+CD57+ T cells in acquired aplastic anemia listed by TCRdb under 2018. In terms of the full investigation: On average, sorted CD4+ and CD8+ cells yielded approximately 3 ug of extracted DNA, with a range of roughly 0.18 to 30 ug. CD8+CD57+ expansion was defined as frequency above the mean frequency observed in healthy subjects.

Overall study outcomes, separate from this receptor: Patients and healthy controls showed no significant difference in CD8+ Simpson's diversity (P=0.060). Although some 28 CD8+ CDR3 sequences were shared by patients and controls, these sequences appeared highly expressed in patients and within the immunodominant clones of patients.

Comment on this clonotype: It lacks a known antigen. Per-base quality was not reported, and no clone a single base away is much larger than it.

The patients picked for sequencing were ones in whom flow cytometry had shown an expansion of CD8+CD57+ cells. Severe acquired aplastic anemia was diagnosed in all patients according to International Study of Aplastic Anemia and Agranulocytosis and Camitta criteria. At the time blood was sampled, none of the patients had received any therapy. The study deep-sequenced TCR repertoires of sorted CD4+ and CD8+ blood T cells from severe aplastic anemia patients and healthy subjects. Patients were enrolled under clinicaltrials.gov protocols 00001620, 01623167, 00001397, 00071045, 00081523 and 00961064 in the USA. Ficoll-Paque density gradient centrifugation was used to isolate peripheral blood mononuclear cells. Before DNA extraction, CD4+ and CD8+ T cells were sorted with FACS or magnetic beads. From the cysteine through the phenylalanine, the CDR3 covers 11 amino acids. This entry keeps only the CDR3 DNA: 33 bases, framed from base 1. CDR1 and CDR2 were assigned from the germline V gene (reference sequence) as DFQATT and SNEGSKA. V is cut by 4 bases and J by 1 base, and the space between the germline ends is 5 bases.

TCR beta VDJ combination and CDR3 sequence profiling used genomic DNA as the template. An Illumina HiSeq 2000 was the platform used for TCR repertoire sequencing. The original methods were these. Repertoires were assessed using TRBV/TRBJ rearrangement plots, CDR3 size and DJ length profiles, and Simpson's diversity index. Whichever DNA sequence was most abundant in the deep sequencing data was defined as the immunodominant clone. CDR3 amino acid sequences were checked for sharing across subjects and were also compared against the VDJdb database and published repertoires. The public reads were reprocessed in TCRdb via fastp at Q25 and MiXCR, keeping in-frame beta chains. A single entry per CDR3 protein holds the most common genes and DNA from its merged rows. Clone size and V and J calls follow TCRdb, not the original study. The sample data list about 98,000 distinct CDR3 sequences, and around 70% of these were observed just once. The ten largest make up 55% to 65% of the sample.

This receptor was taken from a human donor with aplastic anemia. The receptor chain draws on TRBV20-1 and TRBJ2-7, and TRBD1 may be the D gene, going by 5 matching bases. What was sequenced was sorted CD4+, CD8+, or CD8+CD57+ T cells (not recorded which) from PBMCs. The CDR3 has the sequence CSATGSYEQYF. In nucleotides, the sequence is TGCAGTGCTACAGGGTCCTACGAGCAGTACTTC.